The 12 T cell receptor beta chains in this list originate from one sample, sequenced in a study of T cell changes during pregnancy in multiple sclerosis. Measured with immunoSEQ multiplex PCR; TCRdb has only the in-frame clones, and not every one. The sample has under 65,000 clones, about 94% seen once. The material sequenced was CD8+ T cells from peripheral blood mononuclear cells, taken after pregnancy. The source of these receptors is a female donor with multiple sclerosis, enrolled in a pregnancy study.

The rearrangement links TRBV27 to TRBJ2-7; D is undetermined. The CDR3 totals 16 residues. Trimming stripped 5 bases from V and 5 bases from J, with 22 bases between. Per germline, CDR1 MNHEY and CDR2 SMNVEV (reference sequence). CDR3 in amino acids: CASSTRLLPPPHEQYF. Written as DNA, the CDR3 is TGTGCCAGCAGTACACGTCTCCTCCCTCCTCCTCACGAGCAGTACTTC.

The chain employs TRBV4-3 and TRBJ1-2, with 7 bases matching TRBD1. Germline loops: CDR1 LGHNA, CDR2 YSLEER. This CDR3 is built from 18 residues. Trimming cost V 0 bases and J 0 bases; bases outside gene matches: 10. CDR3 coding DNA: TGCGCCAGCAGCCAAGATCCAGGGGGGCGTTGGGCTAACTATGGCTACACCTTC. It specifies CASSQDPGGRWANYGYTF.

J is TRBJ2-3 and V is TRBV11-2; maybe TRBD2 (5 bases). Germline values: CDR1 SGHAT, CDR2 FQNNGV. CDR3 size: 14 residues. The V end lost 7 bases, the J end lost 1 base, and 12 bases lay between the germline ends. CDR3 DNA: TGTGCCAGCAACCCTTTGGGAGGCACAGATACGCAGTATTTT. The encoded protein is CASNPLGGTDTQYF.

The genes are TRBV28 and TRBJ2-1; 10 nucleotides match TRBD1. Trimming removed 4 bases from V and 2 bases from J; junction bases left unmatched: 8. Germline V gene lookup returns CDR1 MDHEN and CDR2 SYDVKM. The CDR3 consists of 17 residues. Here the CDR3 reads CASSSPTGGLTYNEQFF. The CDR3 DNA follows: TGTGCCAGCAGTTCGCCGACAGGGGGCTTAACCTACAATGAGCAGTTCTTC.

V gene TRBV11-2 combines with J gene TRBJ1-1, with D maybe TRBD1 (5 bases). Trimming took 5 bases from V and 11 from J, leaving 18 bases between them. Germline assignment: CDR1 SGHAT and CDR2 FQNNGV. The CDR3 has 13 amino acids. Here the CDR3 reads CASSLGGDSDAFF. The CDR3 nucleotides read TGTGCCAGCAGCCTGGGGGGAGACAGTGACGCTTTCTTT.

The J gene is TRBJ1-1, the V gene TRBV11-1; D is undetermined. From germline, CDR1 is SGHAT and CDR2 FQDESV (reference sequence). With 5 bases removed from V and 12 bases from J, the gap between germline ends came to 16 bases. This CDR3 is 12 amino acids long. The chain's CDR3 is CASSIPPGTTFF. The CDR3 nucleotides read TGTGCCAGCAGCATCCCGCCGGGAACAACTTTCTTT.

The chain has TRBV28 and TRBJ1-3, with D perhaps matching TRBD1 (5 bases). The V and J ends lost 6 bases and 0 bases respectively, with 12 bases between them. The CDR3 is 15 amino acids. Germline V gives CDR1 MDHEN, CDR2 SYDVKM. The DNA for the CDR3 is TGTGCCAGCAGCCCGGACAACTTCTCTGGAAACACCATATATTTT. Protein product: CASSPDNFSGNTIYF.

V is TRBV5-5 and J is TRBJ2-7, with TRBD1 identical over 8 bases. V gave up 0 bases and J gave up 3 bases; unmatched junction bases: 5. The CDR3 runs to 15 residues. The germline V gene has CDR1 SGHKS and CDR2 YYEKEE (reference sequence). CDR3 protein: CASSLESGGLYEQYF. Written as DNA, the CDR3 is TGTGCCAGCAGCTTGGAGTCAGGGGGCCTCTACGAGCAGTACTTC.

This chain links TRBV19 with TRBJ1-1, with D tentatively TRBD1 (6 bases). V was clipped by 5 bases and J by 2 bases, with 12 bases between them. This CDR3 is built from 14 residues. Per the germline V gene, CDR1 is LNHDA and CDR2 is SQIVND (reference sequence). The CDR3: CASSHGTLNTEAFF. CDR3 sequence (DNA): TGTGCCAGTAGTCACGGGACACTTAACACTGAAGCTTTCTTT. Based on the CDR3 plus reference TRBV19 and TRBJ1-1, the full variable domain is DGGITQSPKYLFRKEGQNVTLSCEQNLNHDAMYWYRQDPGQGLRLIYYSQIVNDFQKGDIAEGYSVSREKKESFPLTVTSAQKNPTAFYLCASSHGTLNTEAFFGQGTRLTVV.

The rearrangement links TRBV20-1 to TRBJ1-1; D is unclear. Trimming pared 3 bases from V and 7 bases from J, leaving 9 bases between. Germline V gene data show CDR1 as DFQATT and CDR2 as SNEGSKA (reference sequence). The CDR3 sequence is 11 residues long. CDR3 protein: CSASTRIEAFF. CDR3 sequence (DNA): TGCAGTGCTAGTACCAGGATTGAAGCTTTCTTT.

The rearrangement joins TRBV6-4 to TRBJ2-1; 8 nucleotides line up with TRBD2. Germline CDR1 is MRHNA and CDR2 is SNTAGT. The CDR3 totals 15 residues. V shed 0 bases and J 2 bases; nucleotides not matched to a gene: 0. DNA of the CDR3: TGTGCCAGCAGTGACTCAGCGGGAGCCTACAATGAGCAGTTCTTC. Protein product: CASSDSAGAYNEQFF.

In DNA form, the CDR3 reads TGTGCCAGCAGCTTGCGACAGGGGCCCTCCTACGAGCAGTACTTC. It translates to CASSLRQGPSYEQYF. This sequence joins TRBV7-2 and TRBJ2-7, with 8 bases identical to TRBD1. In germline, CDR1 is SGHTA, CDR2 FQGNSA. With V trimmed by 3 bases and J by 0 bases, 4 bases remained unmatched. The CDR3 contains 15 residues.